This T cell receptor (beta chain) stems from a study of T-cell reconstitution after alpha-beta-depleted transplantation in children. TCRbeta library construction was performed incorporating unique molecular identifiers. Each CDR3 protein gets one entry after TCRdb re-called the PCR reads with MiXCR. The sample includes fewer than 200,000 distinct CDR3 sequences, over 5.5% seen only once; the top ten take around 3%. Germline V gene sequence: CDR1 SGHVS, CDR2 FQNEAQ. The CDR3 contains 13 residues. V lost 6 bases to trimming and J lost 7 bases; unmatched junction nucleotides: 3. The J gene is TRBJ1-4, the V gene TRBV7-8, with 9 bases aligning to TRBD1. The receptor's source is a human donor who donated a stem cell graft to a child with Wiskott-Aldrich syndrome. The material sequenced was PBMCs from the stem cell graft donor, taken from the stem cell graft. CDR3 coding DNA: TGTGCCAGCAGGGACAGGGGTTCTGAAAAACTGTTTTTT. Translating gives CASRDRGSEKLFF.